This T cell receptor (beta chain) is from a study of shared clonotypes between healthy human individuals. Findings and limits, study-wide: Shared clonotypes: about 5% naive CD4, under 4% naive CD8, under 2.5% memory CD4, 0.4% to 0.45% memory CD8. Rarefaction showed sorted-subset sequencing was incomplete despite large depth. Clonotype sharing among donors likely depends on sequencing depth.

The germline gives CDR1 LGHNA, CDR2 YNFKEQ. The trim removed 2 bases at V and 10 bases at J, leaving 5 bases unmatched. This CDR3 is 13 amino acids long. Partitioning of CD4+ cells yielded a CD45RA+ naive subset and a CD45RA-negative memory subset. Worth noting for this clone: Its antigen remains unknown.

Clones were read by immunoSEQ multiplex PCR, and TCRdb kept only the in-frame ones, dropping some. The sample lists about 1.5 million clones, about 96% occurring once. Sequenced material: naive CD4+ T cells sorted from blood. Subset in this sample: CD45RA+ positively selected. The TCR comes from a man between 25 and 39 years old in good health. The chain recombines TRBV4-2 with TRBJ2-1, with 7 bases lining up with TRBD2. The CDR3 DNA follows: TGTGCCAGCAGCCAATTTCACGGGGGGGAGCAGTTCTTC. Translating gives CASSQFHGGEQFF.